A selection of T cell receptor beta chains follows, all from one sample in a study of blood T cell repertoires in COVID-19. Produced via immunoSEQ multiplex PCR; TCRdb's table is partial and in-frame only. The table lists 210,000 or so clones, roughly nine tenths of them singletons. Input material: peripheral blood. The receptors come from a man in his forties with acute or convalescent COVID-19. Each CDR3 is given without its conserved first and last residue.

v_call cdr3_aa
TRBV7-2 ASSSRALLYEQY
TRBV5-1 ASSLTGRYEQY
TRBV18 ASSPLGTGEDYGYT
TRBV18 ASSLGQEFDNEQF
TRBV3-1/TRBV3-2 ASSQGTSGVYEQY
TRBV11-2 ASSVGGGGNQPQH
TRBV7-8 ASSLQGQSFGNTIY
TRBV5-4 ASSLGGGRETQY
TRBV6-2/TRBV6-3 ASSPTGTDNFNLPIYEQY
TRBV5-5 ASSLDRGNQPQH
TRBV28 ASSPMLGRTDTQY
TRBV10-3 AISPSKQGSRETQY
TRBV5-1 ASSLGLGGTDTQY
TRBV11-2 ASSVGYSAEAF
TRBV5-1 ASSLVGSSYEQY
TRBV28 ASSSLLETQY
TRBV29-1 SAPSGASRETQY
TRBV1 TSSRGGAGANVLT
TRBV30 AWSVRAGGEAF
TRBV7-7 ASSLVLPVPYSNQPQH
TRBV5-1 ASRGQRGTGEKLF
TRBV10-3 AIRDSSSYNEQF
TRBV7-9 ASSPLRGATNEKLF
TRBV5-4 ASSLTGTGLVSTDTQY
TRBV5-6 ASSLESLVNYGYT
TRBV27 ASSPQFRGETQY
TRBV7-3 ASSLMAQGTSTDTQY
TRBV4-3 ASSQFLQVSSYNEQF
TRBV19 ASRPASGQDSHEQY
TRBV5-6 ASSFRGARETQY
TRBV6-5 ANDSRNRANVLT
TRBV7-2 ASSATSWETQY
TRBV28 ASSRTSGGAYNEQF
TRBV5-6 ASSFGASNTEAF
TRBV7-3 ASSSYGRDRGGEQY
TRBV7-9 ASSQTNPKTGGSGYT
TRBV2 ASSKLAGLQETQY
TRBV27 ASRTVGPSSYEQY
TRBV6-5 ASSYSAGSTDTQY
TRBV19 ASRDRSYSNQPQH
TRBV6-2/TRBV6-3 ASSPGQGKGYGYT
TRBV3-1/TRBV3-2 ASSPTSGGTGELF
TRBV10-3 ATQEGSFSNQPQH
TRBV30 AWRQLIGTGEGNTEAF
TRBV5-1 ASSSGLVADTQY
TRBV29-1 SVVGDNENYGYT